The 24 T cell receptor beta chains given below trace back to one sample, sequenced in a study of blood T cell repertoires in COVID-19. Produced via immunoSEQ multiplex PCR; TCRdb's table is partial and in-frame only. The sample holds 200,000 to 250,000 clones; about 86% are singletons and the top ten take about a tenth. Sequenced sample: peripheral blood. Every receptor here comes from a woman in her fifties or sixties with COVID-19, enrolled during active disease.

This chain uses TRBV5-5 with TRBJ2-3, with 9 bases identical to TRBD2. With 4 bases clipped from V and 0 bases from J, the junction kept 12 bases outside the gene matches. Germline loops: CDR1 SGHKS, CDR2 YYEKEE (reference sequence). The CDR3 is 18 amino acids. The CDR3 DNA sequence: TGTGCCAGCAGCCCCAGCGGGGGGTCAGGAACTAGCACAGATACGCAGTATTTT. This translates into CASSPSGGSGTSTDTQYF.

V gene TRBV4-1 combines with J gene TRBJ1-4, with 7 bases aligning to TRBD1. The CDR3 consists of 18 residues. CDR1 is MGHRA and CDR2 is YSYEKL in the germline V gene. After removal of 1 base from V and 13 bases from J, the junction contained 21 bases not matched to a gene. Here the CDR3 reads CASSQVRGQVEILKRLFF. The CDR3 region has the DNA TGCGCCAGCAGCCAAGTCCGAGGACAGGTGGAAATTCTAAAGCGACTGTTTTTT.

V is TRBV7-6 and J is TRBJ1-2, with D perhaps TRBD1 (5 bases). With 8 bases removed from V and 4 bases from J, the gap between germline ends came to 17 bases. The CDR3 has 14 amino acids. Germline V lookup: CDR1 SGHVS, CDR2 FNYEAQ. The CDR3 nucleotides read TGTGCCAGCTCACAAAGGGGTGGGCTCTATGGCTACACCTTC. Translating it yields CASSQRGGLYGYTF. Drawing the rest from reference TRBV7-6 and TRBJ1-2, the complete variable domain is GAGVSQSPRYKVTKRGQDVALRCDPISGHVSLYWYRQALGQGPEFLTYFNYEAQQDKSGLPNDRFSAERPEGSISTLTIQRTEQRDSAMYRCASSQRGGLYGYTFGSGTRLTVV.

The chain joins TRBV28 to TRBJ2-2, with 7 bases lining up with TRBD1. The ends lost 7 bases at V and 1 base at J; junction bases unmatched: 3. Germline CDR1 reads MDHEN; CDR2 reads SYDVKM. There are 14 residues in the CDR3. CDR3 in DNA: TGTGCCAGCAAGGGGGCGGGGAACACCGGGGAGCTGTTTTTT. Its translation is CASKGAGNTGELFF. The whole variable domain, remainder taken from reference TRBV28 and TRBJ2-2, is DVKVTQSSRYLVKRTGEKVFLECVQDMDHENMFWYRQDPGLGLRLIYFSYDVKMKEKGDIPEGYSVSREKKERFSLILESASTNQTSMYLCASKGAGNTGELFFGEGSRLTVL.

DNA of the CDR3: TGTGCCACCAGCACCGCCGAGAAAAACATTCAGTACTTC. As protein: CATSTAEKNIQYF. J is TRBJ2-4 and V is TRBV15; D ambiguous. CDR1 and CDR2 from the germline V gene are LNHNV and YYDKDF (reference sequence). This CDR3 comprises 13 residues. V shed 4 bases and J shed 4 bases, with 8 bases lying between them.

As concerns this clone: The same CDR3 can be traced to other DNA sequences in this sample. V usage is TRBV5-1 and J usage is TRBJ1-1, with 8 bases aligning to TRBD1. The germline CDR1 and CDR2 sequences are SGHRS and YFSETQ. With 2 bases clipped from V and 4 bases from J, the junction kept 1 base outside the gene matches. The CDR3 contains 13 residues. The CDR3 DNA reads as TGCGCCAGCAGCTTAGACAGGGGCACTGAAGCTTTCTTT. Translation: CASSLDRGTEAFF.

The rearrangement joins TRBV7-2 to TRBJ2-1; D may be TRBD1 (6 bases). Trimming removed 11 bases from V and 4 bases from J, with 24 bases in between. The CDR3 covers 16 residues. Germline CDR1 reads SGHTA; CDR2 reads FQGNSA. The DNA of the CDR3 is TGTGCCTCCCGGGCCACAGGGCCTACGCTTTACAATGAGCAGTTCTTC. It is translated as CASRATGPTLYNEQFF.

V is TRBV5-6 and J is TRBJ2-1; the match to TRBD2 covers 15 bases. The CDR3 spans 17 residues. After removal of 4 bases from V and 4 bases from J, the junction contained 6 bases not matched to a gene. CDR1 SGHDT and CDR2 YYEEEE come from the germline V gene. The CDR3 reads CASSPGLAGGLYNEQFF. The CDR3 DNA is TGTGCCAGCAGCCCGGGACTAGCGGGGGGCCTTTACAATGAGCAGTTCTTC.

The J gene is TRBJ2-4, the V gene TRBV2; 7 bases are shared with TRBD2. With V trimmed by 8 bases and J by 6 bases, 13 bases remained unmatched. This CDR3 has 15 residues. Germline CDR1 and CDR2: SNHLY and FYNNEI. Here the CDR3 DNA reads TGTGCCAGCCGGGGGGAGGGAAGGGGAACAAACATTCAGTACTTC. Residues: CASRGEGRGTNIQYF.

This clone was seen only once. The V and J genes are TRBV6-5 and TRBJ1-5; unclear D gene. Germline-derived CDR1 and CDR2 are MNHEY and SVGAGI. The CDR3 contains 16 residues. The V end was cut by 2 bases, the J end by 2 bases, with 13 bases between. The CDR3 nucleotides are TGTGCCAGCAGTTACCCCCTCCCCGGGGGCAATCAGCCCCAGCATTTT. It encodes CASSYPLPGGNQPQHF.

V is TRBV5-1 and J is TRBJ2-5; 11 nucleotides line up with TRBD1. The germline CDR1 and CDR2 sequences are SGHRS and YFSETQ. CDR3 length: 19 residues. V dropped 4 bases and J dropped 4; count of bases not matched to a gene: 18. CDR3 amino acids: CASSAPGQGGFFNRETQYF. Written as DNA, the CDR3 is TGCGCCAGCAGCGCACCGGGACAGGGGGGGTTTTTCAATAGAGAGACCCAGTACTTC.

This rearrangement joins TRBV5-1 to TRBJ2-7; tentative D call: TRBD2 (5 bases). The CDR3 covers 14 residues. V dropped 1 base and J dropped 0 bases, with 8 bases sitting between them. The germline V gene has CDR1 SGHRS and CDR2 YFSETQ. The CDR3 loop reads CASSLLLDSYEQYF. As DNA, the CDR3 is TGCGCCAGCAGCTTGTTACTAGACTCCTACGAGCAGTACTTC.

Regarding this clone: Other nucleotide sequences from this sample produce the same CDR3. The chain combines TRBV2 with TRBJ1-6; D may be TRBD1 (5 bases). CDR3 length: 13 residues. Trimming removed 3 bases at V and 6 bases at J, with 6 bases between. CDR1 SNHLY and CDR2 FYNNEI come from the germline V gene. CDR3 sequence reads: CASSEGGNSPLHF. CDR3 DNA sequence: TGTGCCAGCAGTGAGGGGGGTAATTCACCCCTCCACTTT.

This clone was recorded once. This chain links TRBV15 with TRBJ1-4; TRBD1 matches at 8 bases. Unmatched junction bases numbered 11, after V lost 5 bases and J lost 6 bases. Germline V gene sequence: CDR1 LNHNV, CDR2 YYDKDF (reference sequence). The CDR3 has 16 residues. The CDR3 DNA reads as TGTGCCACCAGCCTAGACAGGGGCGCTTTTTATGAAAAACTGTTTTTT. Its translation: CATSLDRGAFYEKLFF.

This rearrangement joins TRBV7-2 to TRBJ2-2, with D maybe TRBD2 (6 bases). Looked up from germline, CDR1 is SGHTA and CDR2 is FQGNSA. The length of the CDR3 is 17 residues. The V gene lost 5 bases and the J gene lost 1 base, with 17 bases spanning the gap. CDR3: CASSQGHLAMNTGELFF. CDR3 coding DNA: TGTGCCAGCAGCCAAGGGCACCTAGCGATGAACACCGGGGAGCTGTTTTTT.

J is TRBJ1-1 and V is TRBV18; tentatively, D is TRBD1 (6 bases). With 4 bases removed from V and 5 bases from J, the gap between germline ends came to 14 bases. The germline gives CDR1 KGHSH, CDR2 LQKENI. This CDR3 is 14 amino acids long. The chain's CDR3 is CASSLEGGSTEAFF. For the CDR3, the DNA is TGTGCCAGCTCACTCGAAGGGGGATCTACTGAAGCTTTCTTT. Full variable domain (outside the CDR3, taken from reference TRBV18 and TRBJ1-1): NAGVMQNPRHLVRRRGQEARLRCSPMKGHSHVYWYRQLPEEGLKFMVYLQKENIIDESGMPKERFSAEFPKEGPSILRIQQVVRGDSAAYFCASSLEGGSTEAFFGQGTRLTVV.

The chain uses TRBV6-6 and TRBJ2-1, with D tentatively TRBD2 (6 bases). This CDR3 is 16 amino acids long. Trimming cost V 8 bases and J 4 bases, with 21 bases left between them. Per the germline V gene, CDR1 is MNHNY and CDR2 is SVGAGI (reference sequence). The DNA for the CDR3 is TGTGCCAGCTCTGTACGGAGGGGAGGTGGGTACAATGAGCAGTTCTTC. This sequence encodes CASSVRRGGGYNEQFF.

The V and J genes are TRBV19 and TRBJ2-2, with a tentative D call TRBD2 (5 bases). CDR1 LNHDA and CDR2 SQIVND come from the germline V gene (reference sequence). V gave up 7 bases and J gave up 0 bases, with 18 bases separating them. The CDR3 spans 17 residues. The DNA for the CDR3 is TGTGCCAGTATGGGCAGGAGGACGGGTCCGAACACCGGGGAGCTGTTTTTT. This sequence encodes CASMGRRTGPNTGELFF.

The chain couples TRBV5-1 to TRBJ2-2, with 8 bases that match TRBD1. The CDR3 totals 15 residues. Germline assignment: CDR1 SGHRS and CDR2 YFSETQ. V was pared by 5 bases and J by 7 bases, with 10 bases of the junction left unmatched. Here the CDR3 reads CASSPGRGLDGELFF. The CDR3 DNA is TGCGCCAGCAGTCCAGGCAGGGGGCTCGACGGGGAGCTGTTTTTT.

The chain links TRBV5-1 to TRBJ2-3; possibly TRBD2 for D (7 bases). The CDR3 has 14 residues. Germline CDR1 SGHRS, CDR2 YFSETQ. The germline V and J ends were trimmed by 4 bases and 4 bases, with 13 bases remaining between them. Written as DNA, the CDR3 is TGCGCCAGCAGCGTCGGCGGGGGCTCAGATACGCAGTATTTT. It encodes CASSVGGGSDTQYF.

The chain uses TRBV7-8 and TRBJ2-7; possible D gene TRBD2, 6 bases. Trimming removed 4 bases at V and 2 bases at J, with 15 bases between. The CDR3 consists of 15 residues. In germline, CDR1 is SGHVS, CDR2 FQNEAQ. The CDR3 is CASSSFQGGTYEQYF. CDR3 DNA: TGTGCCAGCAGCTCCTTCCAAGGCGGGACCTACGAGCAGTACTTC.

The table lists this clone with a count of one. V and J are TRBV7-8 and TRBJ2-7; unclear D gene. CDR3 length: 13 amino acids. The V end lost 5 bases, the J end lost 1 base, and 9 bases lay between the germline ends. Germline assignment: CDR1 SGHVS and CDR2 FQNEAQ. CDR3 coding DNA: TGTGCCAGCAGCCGCTTAGAATCCTACGAGCAGTACTTC. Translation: CASSRLESYEQYF.

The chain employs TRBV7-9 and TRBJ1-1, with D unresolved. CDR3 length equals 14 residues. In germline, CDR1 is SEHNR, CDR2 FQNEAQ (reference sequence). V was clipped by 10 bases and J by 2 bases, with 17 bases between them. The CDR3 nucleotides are TGTGCCATTCCCATCCCGGGAGGTAACACTGAAGCTTTCTTT. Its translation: CAIPIPGGNTEAFF.

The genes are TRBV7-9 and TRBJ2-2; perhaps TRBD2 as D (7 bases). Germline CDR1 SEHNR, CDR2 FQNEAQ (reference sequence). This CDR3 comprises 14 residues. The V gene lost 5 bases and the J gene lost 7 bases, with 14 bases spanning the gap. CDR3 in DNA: TGTGCCAGCAGCAACGGGGGGCAGAACGGGGAGCTGTTTTTT. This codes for CASSNGGQNGELFF. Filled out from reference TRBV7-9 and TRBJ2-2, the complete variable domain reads DTGVSQNPRHKITKRGQNVTFRCDPISEHNRLYWYRQTLGQGPEFLTYFQNEAQLEKSRLLSDRFSAERPKGSFSTLEIQRTEQGDSAMYLCASSNGGQNGELFFGEGSRLTVL.